The rows below give T cell receptor beta chains drawn from one sample of a study of T cell changes during pregnancy in multiple sclerosis. TCRdb's copy holds only in-frame clones and misses some; the assay was immunoSEQ multiplex PCR. The sample comprises fewer than 150,000 clones, 96% of which are singletons, and 0.44% rests with the top ten. The sequencing used peripheral blood, collected after pregnancy. These receptor sequences come from a female donor with multiple sclerosis, enrolled in a pregnancy study. The CDR3 runs from the conserved cysteine through the conserved F or W. A D gene is named only where the DNA matches it firmly. Expanded clones are given a class, and other clones once, few, many or no size at all.

TRBJ2-1,.,TRBD2,TRBV7-6,CASSATGSLAGWDEQFF,TGTGCCAGCAGCGCGACAGGAAGCCTAGCGGGATGGGATGAGCAGTTCTTC
TRBJ2-3,.,TRBD2,TRBV11-3,CASSSSQGLAGDTQYF,TGTGCCAGCAGCTCCAGCCAGGGACTAGCGGGAGATACGCAGTATTTT
TRBJ1-4,.,.,TRBV5-4,CASSLTGGKLFF,TGTGCCAGCAGCTTGACTGGCGGAAAACTGTTTTTT
TRBJ2-1,.,TRBD2,TRBV5-1,CASSQNSGRARNEQFF,TGCGCCAGCAGCCAAAATAGCGGGAGGGCCAGGAATGAGCAGTTCTTC
TRBJ2-3,.,.,TRBV2,CASSRGDTQYF,TGTGCCAGCAGTCGCGGTGATACGCAGTATTTT
TRBJ1-4,.,TRBD1,TRBV6-5,CASSYDRGNEKLFF,TGTGCCAGCAGTTACGACAGGGGGAATGAAAAACTGTTTTTT
TRBJ2-2,.,.,TRBV19,CASSIGTAGTGELFF,TGTGCCAGTAGTATAGGGACGGCGGGGACCGGGGAGCTGTTTTTT
TRBJ1-4,.,.,TRBV7-9,CASSLGETVSNEKLFF,TGTGCCAGCAGCTTAGGGGAGACCGTATCTAATGAAAAACTGTTTTTT
TRBJ2-1,.,TRBD2,TRBV7-2,CASALAGDLNEQFF,TGTGCCAGCGCCCTAGCGGGAGATCTTAATGAGCAGTTCTTC
TRBJ2-5,.,TRBD1,TRBV30,CAWSVGAGGAEETQYF,TGTGCCTGGAGTGTTGGGGCAGGGGGTGCAGAAGAGACCCAGTACTTC
TRBJ2-7,once,TRBD2,TRBV19,CASSPTGLAGGWHEQYF,TGTGCCAGTAGTCCGACGGGACTAGCGGGAGGGTGGCACGAGCAGTACTTC
TRBJ1-1,.,.,TRBV28,CASSFWRVGTEAFF,TGTGCCAGCAGTTTCTGGCGGGTAGGCACTGAAGCTTTCTTT
TRBJ2-7,.,TRBD2,TRBV6-5,CASSPLTSQASEQYF,TGTGCCAGCAGCCCATTGACTAGCCAAGCAAGTGAGCAGTACTTC
TRBJ2-7,.,TRBD1,TRBV7-9,CASSRDSGASEQYF,TGTGCCAGCAGCCGGGACAGTGGGGCTTCCGAGCAGTACTTC
TRBJ2-3,.,.,TRBV19,CASSLQGRGDTQYF,TGTGCCAGTAGTCTCCAGGGGAGGGGAGATACGCAGTATTTT
TRBJ1-1,.,.,TRBV7-8,CASSLGQVATEAFF,TGTGCCAGCAGCTTAGGGCAGGTTGCCACTGAAGCTTTCTTT
TRBJ1-2,.,.,TRBV19,CASSIDSLYGYTF,TGTGCCAGTAGTATCGACAGCCTCTATGGCTACACCTTC
TRBJ2-1,.,TRBD2,TRBV2,CASTGLAGNNEQFF,TGTGCCAGCACGGGACTAGCGGGGAACAATGAGCAGTTCTTC
TRBJ2-3,.,TRBD1,TRBV4-1,CASSQGQGPTDTQYF,TGCGCCAGCAGCCAAGGACAGGGGCCCACAGATACGCAGTATTTT
TRBJ2-7,.,.,TRBV19,CASSIGGTIYEQYF,TGTGCCAGTAGTATCGGAGGGACGATCTACGAGCAGTACTTC
TRBJ2-5,.,.,TRBV2,CASRGGQYVETQYF,TGTGCCAGCAGGGGGGGGCAGTATGTGGAGACCCAGTACTTC
TRBJ2-7,.,TRBD2,TRBV4-2,CASSQELAGGGYEQYF,TGTGCCAGCAGCCAAGAGCTAGCGGGGGGGGGCTACGAGCAGTACTTC
TRBJ2-7,.,TRBD2,TRBV7-9,CASSPGTSGTSYEQYF,TGTGCCAGCAGCCCAGGGACTAGCGGGACGTCCTACGAGCAGTACTTC
TRBJ2-5,.,TRBD2,TRBV5-1,CASSLVSSGQETQYF,TGCGCCAGCAGCTTGGTATCTAGCGGCCAAGAGACCCAGTACTTC
TRBJ2-1,.,.,TRBV7-3,CASSLTVNPRDEQFF,TGTGCCAGCAGCTTAACCGTGAACCCCCGGGATGAGCAGTTCTTC
TRBJ2-3,.,TRBD2,TRBV6-1,CASSARRVAGGGDTQYF,TGTGCCAGCAGTGCAAGGAGAGTAGCGGGAGGTGGAGATACGCAGTATTTT
TRBJ2-1,.,TRBD2,TRBV27,CASSSGLAGRNEQFF,TGTGCCAGCAGTTCGGGACTAGCGGGGCGCAATGAGCAGTTCTTC
TRBJ2-1,.,.,TRBV28,CASGLREQFF,TGTGCCAGCGGACTCCGTGAGCAGTTCTTC
TRBJ2-6,.,.,TRBV28,CASSRALVANVLTF,TGTGCCAGCAGTCGAGCTCTTGTGGCCAACGTCCTGACTTTC
TRBJ2-1,once,.,TRBV6-6,CASSYLQGGPLGFF,TGTGCCAGCAGTTATCTCCAGGGAGGCCCGTTGGGGTTCTTC
TRBJ2-1,.,TRBD2,TRBV19,CASSSGLYNEQFF,TGTGCCAGTTCTAGCGGGCTCTACAATGAGCAGTTCTTC
TRBJ1-1,.,.,TRBV21-1,CASKRGGDENTEAFF,TGTGCCAGCAAAAGAGGAGGGGACGAGAACACTGAAGCTTTCTTT
TRBJ2-1,.,TRBD2,TRBV5-1,CASSFGTSNEQFF,TGCGCCAGCAGCTTCGGGACTAGCAATGAGCAGTTCTTC
TRBJ1-4,.,.,TRBV4-2,CASSQDSPITNEKLFF,TGTGCCAGCAGCCAAGATAGCCCCATCACTAATGAAAAACTGTTTTTT
TRBJ1-5,.,.,TRBV28,CASSQVGQGNQPQHF,TGTGCCAGCAGCCAAGTCGGCCAGGGAAATCAGCCCCAGCATTTT
TRBJ1-1,.,.,TRBV6-1,CASRPTAMNTEAFF,TGTGCCAGCAGGCCGACAGCTATGAACACTGAAGCTTTCTTT
TRBJ1-2,.,TRBD1,TRBV5-4,CASSNPGQGGYTF,TGTGCCAGCAGTAATCCGGGACAGGGTGGCTACACCTTC
TRBJ1-4,.,.,TRBV9,CASSVANGGGNEKLFF,TGTGCCAGCAGCGTAGCTAACGGGGGAGGGAATGAAAAACTGTTTTTT
TRBJ1-2,.,TRBD1,TRBV7-9,CASSLSRDRGYGYTF,TGTGCCAGCAGCTTATCTCGGGACAGGGGTTATGGCTACACCTTC
TRBJ1-1,.,.,TRBV15,CATSRDMGGRQRAEAFF,TGTGCCACCAGCAGAGATATGGGGGGGCGACAGCGGGCTGAAGCTTTCTTT
TRBJ1-5,.,TRBD1,TRBV9,CASSAGQGMRQPQHF,TGTGCCAGCAGCGCCGGACAGGGGATGCGCCAGCCCCAGCATTTT
TRBJ2-1,.,.,TRBV27,CASRAGLNNEQFF,TGTGCCAGCAGGGCAGGGCTCAACAATGAGCAGTTCTTC
TRBJ2-7,.,.,TRBV2,CASSDWAGIIYEQYF,TGTGCCAGCAGTGACTGGGCGGGGATAATCTACGAGCAGTACTTC
TRBJ2-3,.,TRBD2,TRBV4-3,CASSPASGTVFDTQYF,TGCGCCAGCAGCCCGGCTAGCGGGACGGTTTTTGATACGCAGTATTTT
TRBJ2-7,.,.,TRBV5-4,CASSPNPGVTYEQYF,TGTGCCAGCAGCCCCAACCCCGGGGTGACCTACGAGCAGTACTTC
TRBJ2-1,.,TRBD2,TRBV11-2,CASSSGTRSYNEQFF,TGTGCCAGCAGCTCCGGGACTAGATCCTACAATGAGCAGTTCTTC
TRBJ2-3,.,.,TRBV10-3,CAISAGDTQYF,TGTGCCATCAGTGCCGGGGATACGCAGTATTTT
TRBJ2-7,.,.,TRBV6-5,CASSYAPGLGVQQYF,TGTGCCAGCAGTTACGCACCCGGCCTGGGAGTTCAGCAGTACTTC
TRBJ2-7,.,.,TRBV28,CASSLVGGPSYEQYF,TGTGCCAGCAGTCTTGTCGGGGGGCCCTCCTACGAGCAGTACTTC
TRBJ1-1,.,.,TRBV7-2,CASSFSGLNTEAFF,TGTGCCAGCAGCTTCTCAGGGTTAAACACTGAAGCTTTCTTT
TRBJ1-1,.,.,TRBV7-3,CASSSQLNTEAFF,TGTGCCAGCAGCTCACAGCTGAACACTGAAGCTTTCTTT
TRBJ2-7,.,.,TRBV19,CASSIRAGGHYEQYF,TGTGCCAGTAGTATAAGAGCCGGGGGGCACTACGAGCAGTACTTC